The 5 T cell receptor beta chains below all came from one sample that was sequenced in a study of PD-L1 blockade in urothelial cancer. The data were produced by immunoSEQ multiplex PCR, yet TCRdb's version contains in-frame clones alone and is incomplete. Found here are about 84,000 clones, about four fifths of them singletons; the top ten hold 8% to 9.5%. This sample comprised PBMCs, obtained around atezolizumab (anti-PD-L1) treatment. The source is an older man with urothelial cancer.

V gene TRBV11-1 combines with J gene TRBJ2-2, with 7 bases lining up with TRBD1. The V and J ends lost 5 bases and 7 bases, in that order; junction bases with no gene match: 7. Germline loops: CDR1 SGHAT, CDR2 FQDESV (reference sequence). The CDR3 spans 14 residues. CDR3 bases: TGTGCCAGCAGCCCGGGACAGCGGATCGGGGAGCTGTTTTTT. Its translation: CASSPGQRIGELFF.

This clone was detected a few times. The J gene is TRBJ2-2, the V gene TRBV2, with 8 bases fitting TRBD2. Germline V lookup: CDR1 SNHLY, CDR2 FYNNEI. CDR3 length: 15 residues. The V gene end was trimmed by 5 bases and the J gene end by 0 bases; junction bases not matched to a gene: 2. This CDR3 reads CASSTSGSNTGELFF. The CDR3 DNA reads as TGTGCCAGCAGTACTAGCGGATCGAACACCGGGGAGCTGTTTTTT.

The rearrangement links TRBV6-1 to TRBJ2-3, with D tentatively TRBD1 (6 bases). Trimming stripped 6 bases from V and 5 bases from J, with 15 bases between. The length of the CDR3 is 14 residues. Germline V gene lookup returns CDR1 MNHNS and CDR2 SASEGT. CDR3 in DNA: TGTGCCAGCAGGGACCCGGGACAAGGAGATACGCAGTATTTT. This codes for CASRDPGQGDTQYF.

A few counts support this clone. This sequence joins TRBV5-1 and TRBJ1-3, with 9 bases identical to TRBD1. CDR3 size: 15 residues. CDR1 SGHRS and CDR2 YFSETQ come from the germline V gene. Trimming removed 4 bases from V and 4 bases from J; junction bases left unmatched: 6. CDR3 nucleotides: TGCGCCAGCAGCACAGGACAGGGGACAGGAAACACCATATATTTT. Protein: CASSTGQGTGNTIYF.

The chain is built from TRBV2 and TRBJ1-2; D call uncertain. This CDR3 spans 16 amino acids. V was cut by 7 bases and J by 5 bases, with 23 bases left in between. CDR1 and CDR2 (germline): SNHLY, FYNNEI. The CDR3 bases are TGTGCCAGCACCCAACGATTTATGGCAGAGGAGTATGGCTACACCTTC. Protein product: CASTQRFMAEEYGYTF.